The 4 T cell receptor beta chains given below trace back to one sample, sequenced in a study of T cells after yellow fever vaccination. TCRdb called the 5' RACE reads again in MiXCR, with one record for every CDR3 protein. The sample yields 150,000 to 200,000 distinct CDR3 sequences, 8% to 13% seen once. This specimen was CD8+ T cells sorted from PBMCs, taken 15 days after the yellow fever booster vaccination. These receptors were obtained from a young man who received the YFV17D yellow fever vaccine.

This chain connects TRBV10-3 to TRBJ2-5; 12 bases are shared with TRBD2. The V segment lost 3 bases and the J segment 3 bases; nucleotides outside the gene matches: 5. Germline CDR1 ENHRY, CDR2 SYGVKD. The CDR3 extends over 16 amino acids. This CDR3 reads CAISEPGLAGKETQYF. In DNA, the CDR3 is TGTGCCATCAGTGAACCAGGACTAGCGGGGAAAGAGACCCAGTACTTC.

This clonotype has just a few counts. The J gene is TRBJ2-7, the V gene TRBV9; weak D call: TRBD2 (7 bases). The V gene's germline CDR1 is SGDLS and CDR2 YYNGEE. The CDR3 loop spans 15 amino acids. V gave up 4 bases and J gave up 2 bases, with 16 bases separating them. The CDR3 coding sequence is TGTGCCAGCAGCCCATGGGGGGGGGGCACCTACGAGCAGTACTTC. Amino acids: CASSPWGGGTYEQYF.

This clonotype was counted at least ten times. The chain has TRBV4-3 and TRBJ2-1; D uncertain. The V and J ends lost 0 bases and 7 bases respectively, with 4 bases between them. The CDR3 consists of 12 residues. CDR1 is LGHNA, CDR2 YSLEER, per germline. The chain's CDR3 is CASSQDSNEQFF. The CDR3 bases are TGCGCCAGCAGCCAAGATTCAAATGAGCAGTTCTTC.

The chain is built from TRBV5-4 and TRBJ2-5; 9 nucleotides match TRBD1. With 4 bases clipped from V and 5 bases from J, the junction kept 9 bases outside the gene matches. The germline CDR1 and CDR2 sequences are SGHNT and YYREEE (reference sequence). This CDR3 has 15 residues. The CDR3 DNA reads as TGTGCCAGCAGCCTTAACAGGGGGCGCTTGGAGACCCAGTACTTC. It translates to CASSLNRGRLETQYF. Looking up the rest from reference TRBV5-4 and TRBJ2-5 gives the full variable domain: ETGVTQSPTHLIKTRGQQVTLRCSSQSGHNTVSWYQQALGQGPQFIFQYYREEENGRGNFPPRFSGLQFPNYSSELNVNALELDDSALYLCASSLNRGRLETQYFGPGTRLLVL.